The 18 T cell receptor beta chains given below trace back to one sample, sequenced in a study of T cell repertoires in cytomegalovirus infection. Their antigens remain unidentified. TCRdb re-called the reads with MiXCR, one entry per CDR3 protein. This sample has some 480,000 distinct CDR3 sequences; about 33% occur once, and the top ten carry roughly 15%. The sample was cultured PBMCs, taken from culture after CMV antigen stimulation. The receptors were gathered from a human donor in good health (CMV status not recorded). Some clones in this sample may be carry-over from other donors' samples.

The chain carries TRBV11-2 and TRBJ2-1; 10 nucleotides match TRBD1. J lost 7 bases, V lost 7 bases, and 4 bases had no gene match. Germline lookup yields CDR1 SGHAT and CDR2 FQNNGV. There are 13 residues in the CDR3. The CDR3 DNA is TGTGCCAGCACCGACAGGGGGCCGAATGAGCAGTTCTTC. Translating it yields CASTDRGPNEQFF.

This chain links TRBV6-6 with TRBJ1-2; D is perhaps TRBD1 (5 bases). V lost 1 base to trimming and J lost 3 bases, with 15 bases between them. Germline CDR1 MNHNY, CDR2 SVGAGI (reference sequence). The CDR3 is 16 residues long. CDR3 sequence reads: CASSYFRGLDDYGYTF. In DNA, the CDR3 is TGTGCCAGCAGTTACTTTAGGGGCTTGGACGACTATGGCTACACCTTC.

In nucleotides, the CDR3 is TGCGCCAGCAGCCAAGGGTCAGGGATGAACTATGGCTACACCTTC. This translates into CASSQGSGMNYGYTF. The V gene is TRBV4-1, the J gene TRBJ1-2; D is possibly TRBD1 (5 bases). Deletions cut 1 base from V and 2 bases from J, with 11 bases between. CDR3 size: 15 residues. Germline V lookup: CDR1 MGHRA, CDR2 YSYEKL.

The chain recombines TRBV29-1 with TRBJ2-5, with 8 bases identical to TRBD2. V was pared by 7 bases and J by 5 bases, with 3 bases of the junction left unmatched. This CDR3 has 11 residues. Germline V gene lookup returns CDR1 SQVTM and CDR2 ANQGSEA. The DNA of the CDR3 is TGCAGCGCAAGACTAGCGGAGACCCAGTACTTC. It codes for CSARLAETQYF.

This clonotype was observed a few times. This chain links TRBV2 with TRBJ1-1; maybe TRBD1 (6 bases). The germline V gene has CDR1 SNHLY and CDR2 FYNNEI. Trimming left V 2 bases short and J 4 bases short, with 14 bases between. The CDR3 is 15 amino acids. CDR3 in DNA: TGTGCCAGCAGTGAAACATCAGGGGTATCCACTGAAGCTTTCTTT. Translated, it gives CASSETSGVSTEAFF. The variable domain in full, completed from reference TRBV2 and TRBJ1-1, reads EPEVTQTPSHQVTQMGQEVILRCVPISNHLYFYWYRQILGQKVEFLVSFYNNEISEKSEIFDDQFSVERPDGSNFTLKIRSTKLEDSAMYFCASSETSGVSTEAFFGQGTRLTVV.

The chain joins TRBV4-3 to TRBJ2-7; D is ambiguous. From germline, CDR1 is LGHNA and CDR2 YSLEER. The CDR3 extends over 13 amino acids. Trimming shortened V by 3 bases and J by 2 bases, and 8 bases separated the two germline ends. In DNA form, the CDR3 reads TGCGCCAGCAGCCAGCCTCCCGCCTACGAGCAGTACGTC. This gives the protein CASSQPPAYEQYV.

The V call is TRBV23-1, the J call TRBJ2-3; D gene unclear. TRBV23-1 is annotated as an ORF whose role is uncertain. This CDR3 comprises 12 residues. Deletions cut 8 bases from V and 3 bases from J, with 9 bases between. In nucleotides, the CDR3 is TGCGCCAGCGGCCATCGGACAGATACGCAGTATTTT. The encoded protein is CASGHRTDTQYF.

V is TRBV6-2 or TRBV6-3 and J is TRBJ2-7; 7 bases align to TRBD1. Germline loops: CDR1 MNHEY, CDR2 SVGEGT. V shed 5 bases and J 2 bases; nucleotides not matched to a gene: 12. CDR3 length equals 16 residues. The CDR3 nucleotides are TGTGCCAGCAGTCAGGATCCGGGACAGACCCCCTACGAGCAGTACGTC. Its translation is CASSQDPGQTPYEQYV.

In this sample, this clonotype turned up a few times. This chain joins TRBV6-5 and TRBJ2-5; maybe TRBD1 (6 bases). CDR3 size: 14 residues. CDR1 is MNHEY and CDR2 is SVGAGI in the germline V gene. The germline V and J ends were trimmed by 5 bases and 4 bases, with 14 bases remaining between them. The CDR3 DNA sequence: TGTGCCAGCAGTGTGACAGGCAGGGGAGAGACCCAGTACTTC. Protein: CASSVTGRGETQYF.

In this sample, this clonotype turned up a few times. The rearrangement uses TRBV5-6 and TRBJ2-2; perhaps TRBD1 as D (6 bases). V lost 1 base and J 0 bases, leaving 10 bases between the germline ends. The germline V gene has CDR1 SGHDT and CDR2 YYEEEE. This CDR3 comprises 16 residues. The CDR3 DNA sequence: TGTGCCAGCAGCTTGCCAGGGACATCGAACACCGGGGAGCTGTTTTTT. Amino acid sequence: CASSLPGTSNTGELFF.

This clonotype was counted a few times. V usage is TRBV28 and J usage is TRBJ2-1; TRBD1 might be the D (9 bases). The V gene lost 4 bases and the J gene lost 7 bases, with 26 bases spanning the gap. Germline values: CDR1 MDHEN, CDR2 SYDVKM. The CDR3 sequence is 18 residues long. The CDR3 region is CASSYRGLGTRTNNEQFF. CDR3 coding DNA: TGTGCCAGCAGTTACAGGGGGCTGGGGACTAGGACGAATAATGAGCAGTTCTTC.

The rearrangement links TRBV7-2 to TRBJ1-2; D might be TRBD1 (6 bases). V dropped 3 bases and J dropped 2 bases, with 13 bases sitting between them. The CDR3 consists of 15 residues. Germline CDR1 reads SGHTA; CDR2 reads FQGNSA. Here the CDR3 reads CASSFPGQKNYGYTF. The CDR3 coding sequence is TGTGCCAGCAGCTTTCCGGGACAAAAGAACTATGGCTACACCTTC. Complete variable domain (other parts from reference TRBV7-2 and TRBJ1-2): GAGVSQSPSNKVTEKGKDVELRCDPISGHTALYWYRQSLGQGLEFLIYFQGNSAPDKSGLPSDRFSAERTGGSVSTLTIQRTQQEDSAVYLCASSFPGQKNYGYTFGSGTRLTVV.

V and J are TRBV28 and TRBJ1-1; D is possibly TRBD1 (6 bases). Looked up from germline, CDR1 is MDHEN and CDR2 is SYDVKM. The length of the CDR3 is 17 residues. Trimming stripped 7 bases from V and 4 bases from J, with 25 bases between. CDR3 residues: CASTYYSYRASRTEAFF. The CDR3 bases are TGTGCCAGCACCTACTACTCTTACAGGGCCTCACGCACTGAAGCTTTCTTT.

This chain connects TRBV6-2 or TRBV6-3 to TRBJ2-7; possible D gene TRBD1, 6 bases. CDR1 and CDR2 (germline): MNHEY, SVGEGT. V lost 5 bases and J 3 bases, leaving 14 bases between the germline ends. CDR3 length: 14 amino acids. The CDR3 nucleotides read TGTGCCAGCAGTCCACAGGGACGGGACTACGAGCAGTACTTC. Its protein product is CASSPQGRDYEQYF.

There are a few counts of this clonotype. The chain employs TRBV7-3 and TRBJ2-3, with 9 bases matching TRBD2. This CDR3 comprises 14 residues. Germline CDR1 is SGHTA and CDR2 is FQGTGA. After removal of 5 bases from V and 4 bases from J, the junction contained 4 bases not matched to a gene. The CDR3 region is CASSHSGGADTQYF. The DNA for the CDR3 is TGTGCCAGCAGCCATAGCGGGGGAGCAGATACGCAGTATTTT.

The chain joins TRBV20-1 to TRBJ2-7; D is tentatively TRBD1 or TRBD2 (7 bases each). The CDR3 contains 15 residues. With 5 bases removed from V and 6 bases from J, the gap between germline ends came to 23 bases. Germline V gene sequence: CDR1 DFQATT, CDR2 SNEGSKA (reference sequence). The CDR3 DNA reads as TGCAGTGCTCCCCAGGGGGGCGGGAGCGCAGGCGAGCAGTACTTC. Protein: CSAPQGGGSAGEQYF.

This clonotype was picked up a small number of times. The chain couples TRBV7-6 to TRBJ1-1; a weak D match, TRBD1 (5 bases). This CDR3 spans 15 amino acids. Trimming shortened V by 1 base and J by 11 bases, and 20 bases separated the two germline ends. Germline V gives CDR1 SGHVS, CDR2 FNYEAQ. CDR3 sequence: CASSLGVGGEIIAFF. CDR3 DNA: TGTGCCAGCAGCTTAGGGGTTGGGGGAGAAATAATTGCTTTCTTT. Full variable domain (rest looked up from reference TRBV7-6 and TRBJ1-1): GAGVSQSPRYKVTKRGQDVALRCDPISGHVSLYWYRQALGQGPEFLTYFNYEAQQDKSGLPNDRFSAERPEGSISTLTIQRTEQRDSAMYRCASSLGVGGEIIAFFGQGTRLTVV.

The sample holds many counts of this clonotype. CDR3 bases: TGTGCCAGCAGCCCTAACAGCCAACTAAACTATGGCTACACCTTC. It is translated as CASSPNSQLNYGYTF. This sequence joins TRBV7-2 and TRBJ1-2; D uncertain. The V and J ends lost 5 bases and 2 bases respectively, with 15 bases between them. The CDR3 consists of 15 residues. The germline CDR1 and CDR2 sequences are SGHTA and FQGNSA.